The 26 T cell receptor beta chains reported below all come from one sample, sequenced in a study of blood T cell repertoires in COVID-19. Sequenced by immunoSEQ multiplex PCR; TCRdb stores in-frame clones only, minus some. Found here are 32,000 or so clones, more than 75% of them singletons; the top ten hold 62%. Source material: peripheral blood. All receptors come from a man aged 70 or older with acute or convalescent COVID-19.

This clone was detected a few times. This chain joins TRBV5-5 and TRBJ2-1, with D unresolved. Trimming removed 4 bases at V and 0 bases at J, with 11 bases between. Germline V gene data show CDR1 as SGHKS and CDR2 as YYEKEE (reference sequence). The CDR3 consists of 15 residues. The CDR3 DNA reads as TGTGCCAGCAGCCCCGAACTGAGCTCCTACAATGAGCAGTTCTTC. It encodes CASSPELSSYNEQFF. Full variable domain (remainder filled in from reference TRBV5-5 and TRBJ2-1): DAGVTQSPTHLIKTRGQQVTLRCSPISGHKSVSWYQQVLGQGPQFIFQYYEKEERGRGNFPDRFSARQFPNYSSELNVNALLLGDSALYLCASSPELSSYNEQFFGPGTRLTVL.

Comment on this clone: The same CDR3 also results from other DNA sequences found in this sample. The chain uses TRBV7-3 and TRBJ2-1; 11 positions agree with TRBD2. Germline CDR1 is SGHTA and CDR2 is FQGTGA. V was pared by 5 bases and J by 3 bases, with 3 bases of the junction left unmatched. This CDR3 spans 15 amino acids. CDR3 coding DNA: TGTGCCAGCAGCCCAGGGACTAGCGGCTACAATGAGCAGTTCTTC. It translates to CASSPGTSGYNEQFF.

This sequence joins TRBV12-3 or TRBV12-4 and TRBJ1-1, with 7 bases fitting TRBD1. The ends lost 6 bases at V and 6 bases at J; junction bases unmatched: 4. The CDR3 sequence is 12 residues long. CDR3 nucleotide sequence: TGTGCCAGCAGCTACACAGGGGCTGAAGCTTTCTTT. As protein: CASSYTGAEAFF.

The chain recombines TRBV19 with TRBJ1-2, with D unclear. CDR3 length: 13 residues. The ends were cut back, 3 bases at V and 5 bases at J, with 10 bases in the middle. Germline V gene data show CDR1 as LNHDA and CDR2 as SQIVND (reference sequence). DNA of the CDR3: TGTGCCAGTAGTATGGAGGCGAAATATGGCTACACCTTC. Its protein product is CASSMEAKYGYTF.

The chain's CDR3 is CASSIDNRSNQPQHF. The DNA of the CDR3 is TGTGCCAGTAGTATAGATAACAGGAGCAATCAGCCCCAGCATTTT. V and J are TRBV19 and TRBJ1-5; weak D call: TRBD1 (5 bases). The CDR3 length is 15 residues. The germline V gene has CDR1 LNHDA and CDR2 SQIVND (reference sequence). The ends were cut back, 0 bases at V and 1 base at J, with 7 bases in the middle.

V usage is TRBV6-1 and J usage is TRBJ1-1; D is unresolved. The CDR3 length is 13 residues. Trimming left V 0 bases short and J 3 bases short, with 5 bases between. Germline CDR1 reads MNHNS; CDR2 reads SASEGT. The CDR3 loop is CASSEAEDTEAFF. The CDR3 bases are TGTGCCAGCAGTGAAGCGGAGGACACTGAAGCTTTCTTT.

The rearrangement uses TRBV9 and TRBJ1-2; tentative D call: TRBD1 (5 bases). Trimming cost V 0 bases and J 7 bases, with 10 bases left between them. The V gene's germline CDR1 is SGDLS and CDR2 YYNGEE. This CDR3 has 13 amino acids. CDR3 bases: TGTGCCAGCAGCGTAGTGGGGGGGTTTGGCTACACCTTC. It translates to CASSVVGGFGYTF.

The chain couples TRBV28 to TRBJ1-1; D might be TRBD1 (5 bases). Per germline, CDR1 MDHEN and CDR2 SYDVKM. With 3 bases removed from V and 0 bases from J, the gap between germline ends came to 8 bases. This CDR3 comprises 14 residues. DNA of the CDR3: TGTGCCAGCAGTTTTCAGGGAATGAACACTGAAGCTTTCTTT. Protein sequence: CASSFQGMNTEAFF.

This chain joins TRBV12-2 and TRBJ1-2; the table names TRBD1, a call not compared with the DNA. TRBV12-2 is noted as a pseudogene. The CDR3 loop spans 16 amino acids. As DNA, the CDR3 is TGTGCAAGTCGCTTAGGATGCAGGGGCTCCCACTATGGCTACACCTTC. The encoded protein is CASRLGCRGSHYGYTF.

This clone was seen more than once but under ten times. The chain uses TRBV7-9 and TRBJ2-2, with a weak D call TRBD2 (5 bases). V gave up 7 bases and J gave up 0 bases, with 12 bases separating them. Germline loops: CDR1 SEHNR, CDR2 FQNEAQ (reference sequence). CDR3 length: 15 amino acids. Here the CDR3 DNA reads TGTGCCAGCACCCCTGCGGGTCCGAACACCGGGGAGCTGTTTTTT. This sequence encodes CASTPAGPNTGELFF. Filled out from reference TRBV7-9 and TRBJ2-2, the complete variable domain reads DTGVSQNPRHKITKRGQNVTFRCDPISEHNRLYWYRQTLGQGPEFLTYFQNEAQLEKSRLLSDRFSAERPKGSFSTLEIQRTEQGDSAMYLCASTPAGPNTGELFFGEGSRLTVL.

V and J are TRBV5-4 and TRBJ1-2; D gene uncertain. The V and J ends lost 0 bases and 8 bases respectively, with 11 bases between them. This CDR3 contains 13 residues. Germline CDR1 and CDR2: SGHNT and YYREEE (reference sequence). The CDR3 loop is CASSLAQTYGYTF. The CDR3 DNA sequence: TGTGCCAGCAGCTTGGCACAGACCTACGGCTACACCTTC. Variable domain in full (rest from reference TRBV5-4 and TRBJ1-2): ETGVTQSPTHLIKTRGQQVTLRCSSQSGHNTVSWYQQALGQGPQFIFQYYREEENGRGNFPPRFSGLQFPNYSSELNVNALELDDSALYLCASSLAQTYGYTFGSGTRLTVV.

The V gene is TRBV10-3, the J gene TRBJ1-1; D is possibly TRBD1 (6 bases). Trimming pared 10 bases from V and 11 bases from J, leaving 23 bases between. Germline V gene lookup returns CDR1 ENHRY and CDR2 SYGVKD. The CDR3 runs 13 residues. CDR3 in amino acids: CATDPDGGRGAFF. The CDR3 DNA reads TGTGCCACCGACCCGGATGGGGGGCGGGGGGCTTTCTTT.

This clone was seen once. The chain is built from TRBV5-1 and TRBJ1-4; 9 bases match TRBD1. Germline V gene data show CDR1 as SGHRS and CDR2 as YFSETQ. This CDR3 comprises 14 residues. V gave up 5 bases and J gave up 6 bases; unmatched junction bases: 5. The CDR3 coding sequence is TGCGCCAGCAGTCAACAGGGGGCGGATGAAAAACTGTTTTTT. This encodes CASSQQGADEKLFF.

The rearrangement links TRBV9 to TRBJ1-1; D gene unclear. This CDR3 contains 13 residues. CDR1 is SGDLS, CDR2 YYNGEE, per germline. Trimming shortened V by 0 bases and J by 1 base, and 4 bases separated the two germline ends. The CDR3 sequence: CASSVAGNTEAFF. Here the CDR3 DNA reads TGTGCCAGCAGCGTAGCAGGGAACACTGAAGCTTTCTTT.

The CDR3 DNA sequence: TGTGCCAGCAGTGAAGGGGCCGGACAGGAAGGCTACACCTTC. It specifies CASSEGAGQEGYTF. The chain couples TRBV6-1 to TRBJ1-2, with 7 bases identical to TRBD1. Germline values: CDR1 MNHNS, CDR2 SASEGT. V lost 1 base to trimming and J lost 8 bases; unmatched junction nucleotides: 7. The CDR3 runs to 14 residues.

The genes are TRBV28 and TRBJ1-2, with TRBD1 matching over 10 bases. CDR1 and CDR2 (germline): MDHEN, SYDVKM. The J segment lost 7 bases and the V segment lost 5 bases, leaving 13 bases of the junction unmatched. The CDR3 is 16 residues long. The CDR3 sequence: CASSIGTGVYSRGYTF. The CDR3 nucleotides read TGTGCCAGCAGTATTGGGACAGGGGTTTATTCGCGTGGCTACACCTTC.

The chain couples TRBV6-5 to TRBJ2-7, with 8 bases matching TRBD1. Germline CDR1 is MNHEY and CDR2 is SVGAGI. The CDR3 has 15 residues. Losses at the gene ends were 0 bases for V and 3 bases for J; bases not matched to a gene: 4. The CDR3 nucleotides are TGTGCCAGCAGTTACTCCCCCGGGACAGGCTACGAGCAGTACTTC. It encodes CASSYSPGTGYEQYF.

The chain couples TRBV7-2 to TRBJ2-3, with unresolved D. CDR3 length: 16 residues. Germline CDR1 SGHTA, CDR2 FQGNSA. V was cut by 2 bases and J by 2 bases, with 14 bases left in between. CDR3: CASSLTDSEFTDTQYF. DNA for the CDR3: TGTGCCAGCAGCTTAACCGACTCCGAGTTCACAGATACGCAGTATTTT.

The gene calls are TRBV9 and TRBJ1-1; D ambiguous. This CDR3 comprises 14 residues. Trimming took off 0 bases at V and 3 bases at J, with 9 bases between the two ends. CDR1 is SGDLS and CDR2 is YYNGEE in the germline V gene. The CDR3 DNA follows: TGTGCCAGCAGCGTAGGTCAGAGGGACACTGAAGCTTTCTTT. This codes for CASSVGQRDTEAFF.

This chain uses TRBV2 with TRBJ1-5; weak D call: TRBD1 (6 bases). The CDR3 covers 16 residues. In germline, CDR1 is SNHLY, CDR2 FYNNEI. Deletions cut 8 bases from V and 0 bases from J, with 17 bases between. The DNA of the CDR3 is TGTGCCAGCGAGGGGGACCCCCCGAATAGCAATCAGCCCCAGCATTTT. Protein sequence: CASEGDPPNSNQPQHF. Together with reference TRBV2 and TRBJ1-5, the CDR3 gives the full variable domain: EPEVTQTPSHQVTQMGQEVILRCVPISNHLYFYWYRQILGQKVEFLVSFYNNEISEKSEIFDDQFSVERPDGSNFTLKIRSTKLEDSAMYFCASEGDPPNSNQPQHFGDGTRLSIL.

The CDR3 protein is CASSWTERYGYTF. In DNA, the CDR3 is TGTGCCAGCAGCTGGACAGAGAGATATGGCTACACCTTC. This chain uses TRBV5-8 with TRBJ1-2; D may be TRBD1 (6 bases). The CDR3 is 13 amino acids. Germline V gene sequence: CDR1 SGHTS, CDR2 YDEGEE. V lost 3 bases to trimming and J lost 5 bases, with 11 bases between them.

The chain joins TRBV29-1 to TRBJ2-1, with D unresolved. Germline CDR1 is SQVTM and CDR2 is ANQGSEA. The CDR3 covers 12 residues. Trimming shortened V by 2 bases and J by 15 bases, and 17 bases separated the two germline ends. Written as DNA, the CDR3 is TGCAGCGTTGAATGGAGCGCGCCCGCTTCGTTCTTC. Translated: CSVEWSAPASFF.

The V call is TRBV11-2, the J call TRBJ1-1; TRBD1 might be the D (6 bases). Germline loops: CDR1 SGHAT, CDR2 FQNNGV. V shed 7 bases and J shed 0 bases, with 9 bases lying between them. This CDR3 region has 13 residues. For the CDR3, the DNA is TGTGCCAGCACCCAGGGGCTGAACACTGAAGCTTTCTTT. This codes for CASTQGLNTEAFF.

The chain recombines TRBV7-3 with TRBJ2-3; maybe TRBD1 (6 bases). The CDR3 is made up of 14 amino acids. Trimming took 5 bases from V and 4 from J, leaving 13 bases between them. Germline V gene lookup returns CDR1 SGHTA and CDR2 FQGTGA. CDR3 nucleotides: TGTGCCAGCAGCGACAGGAGAGCGGCAGATACGCAGTATTTT. Its translation: CASSDRRAADTQYF.

The rearrangement uses TRBV6-5 and TRBJ1-2; tentatively, D is TRBD1 (5 bases). The germline V gene encodes CDR1 MNHEY and CDR2 SVGAGI. The V end was cut by 6 bases, the J end by 4 bases, with 12 bases between. The CDR3 length is 13 residues. The CDR3 is CASSTGAGYGYTF. The CDR3 coding sequence is TGTGCCAGCAGCACAGGCGCCGGCTATGGCTACACCTTC.

The chain recombines TRBV18 with TRBJ1-1; D uncertain. The CDR3 runs to 14 residues. V lost 8 bases to trimming and J lost 0 bases, with 13 bases between them. Germline CDR1 and CDR2: KGHSH and LQKENI. Here the CDR3 reads CASLEGRMNTEAFF. For the CDR3, the DNA is TGTGCCAGCCTCGAGGGCCGGATGAACACTGAAGCTTTCTTT.